Listed here are 15 T cell receptor beta chains from one sample, sequenced in a study of cytomegalovirus exposure and HLA in healthy donors. PCR primers comprised 60 Vbeta and 13 Jbeta primers. Method: immunoSEQ multiplex PCR; TCRdb's copy keeps in-frame clones and lacks some. Among approximately 110,000 clones listed, nearly 75% were seen once. The sequencing sample was made of PBMCs. These receptors originate from a young man in good health and CMV-seropositive.

The gene calls are TRBV6-4 and TRBJ1-6, with 7 bases matching TRBD1. V shed 4 bases and J 8 bases; nucleotides not matched to a gene: 2. This CDR3 region has 13 residues. CDR1 and CDR2 from the germline V gene are MRHNA and SNTAGT. In nucleotides, the CDR3 is TGTGCCAGCAGTGCAGGGGGTGATTCACCCCTCCACTTT. Encoded protein: CASSAGGDSPLHF.

V and J are TRBV6-1 and TRBJ2-2, with 7 bases fitting TRBD1. V was pared by 6 bases and J by 0 bases, with 4 bases of the junction left unmatched. The CDR3 is 15 residues long. Germline-derived CDR1 and CDR2 are MNHNS and SASEGT. CDR3 sequence reads: CASSPGTANTGELFF. The CDR3 DNA follows: TGTGCCAGCAGCCCCGGGACAGCGAACACCGGGGAGCTGTTTTTT.

This clone has a handful of counts. The chain couples TRBV30 to TRBJ1-1; D is unclear. CDR1 and CDR2 (germline): GTSNPN, SVGIG (reference sequence). V lost 1 base and J lost 1, with 7 bases in between. The CDR3 loop spans 13 amino acids. The CDR3: CAWSDRPNTEAFF. CDR3 DNA: TGTGCCTGGAGTGACAGACCGAACACTGAAGCTTTCTTT.

The J gene is TRBJ1-4, the V gene TRBV28; tentative D call: TRBD1 (5 bases). Germline assignment: CDR1 MDHEN and CDR2 SYDVKM. The CDR3 is made up of 14 amino acids. V lost 2 bases and J lost 8, with 12 bases in between. The CDR3 DNA is TGTGCCAGCAGTTTAGGGGCCAGGCAAGAAAAACTGTTTTTT. Amino acids: CASSLGARQEKLFF.

V gene TRBV28 combines with J gene TRBJ2-1; D may be TRBD2 (5 bases). Trimming shortened V by 5 bases and J by 4 bases, and 12 bases separated the two germline ends. The CDR3 length is 14 residues. CDR1 is MDHEN, CDR2 SYDVKM, per germline. DNA for the CDR3: TGTGCCAGCAGTCGATACACGGGGTACAATGAGCAGTTCTTC. Translating gives CASSRYTGYNEQFF.

The chain uses TRBV21-1 and TRBJ2-7; the table's D call TRBD2 went unverified against the DNA. TRBV21-1 is a documented pseudogene. CDR3 length: 19 residues. CDR3 amino acids: CASSGRKGTRGHVGYEQYF. CDR3 nucleotides: TGTGCCAGCAGCGGACGGAAAGGGACTAGAGGTCACGTCGGCTACGAGCAGTACTTC.

The rearrangement uses TRBV5-1 and TRBJ1-4, with 7 bases lining up with TRBD1. The CDR3 runs to 15 residues. The V gene's germline CDR1 is SGHRS and CDR2 YFSETQ. The J segment lost 12 bases and the V segment lost 3 bases, leaving 14 bases of the junction unmatched. The CDR3 region is CASSSYGTARDELFF. The CDR3, as DNA: TGCGCCAGCAGCTCTTACGGGACAGCGAGAGACGAACTGTTTTTT.

The V call is TRBV6-1, the J call TRBJ1-5; D is possibly TRBD1 (6 bases). CDR3 length equals 15 residues. CDR1 and CDR2 from the germline V gene are MNHNS and SASEGT. Trimming stripped 3 bases from V and 3 bases from J, with 12 bases between. CDR3 sequence: CASSEWGQANQPQHF. The CDR3 DNA sequence: TGTGCCAGCAGTGAGTGGGGACAAGCCAATCAGCCCCAGCATTTT.

This chain links TRBV9 with TRBJ2-2; D unclear. V gave up 1 base and J gave up 7 bases, with 17 bases separating them. The germline V gene has CDR1 SGDLS and CDR2 YYNGEE. The CDR3 contains 16 residues. The CDR3 sequence: CASSVNSPAQYGELFF. CDR3 bases: TGTGCCAGCAGCGTAAATTCGCCGGCACAGTACGGGGAGCTGTTTTTT. The whole variable domain, filled in from reference TRBV9 and TRBJ2-2, reads DSGVTQTPKHLITATGQRVTLRCSPRSGDLSVYWYQQSLDQGLQFLIQYYNGEERAKGNILERFSAQQFPDLHSELNLSSLELGDSALYFCASSVNSPAQYGELFFGEGSRLTVL.

The V and J genes are TRBV30 and TRBJ2-3, with 7 positions matching TRBD2. Germline CDR1 is GTSNPN and CDR2 is SVGIG (reference sequence). This CDR3 contains 14 residues. The V segment lost 5 bases and the J segment 1 base; nucleotides outside the gene matches: 6. The CDR3 loop reads CAWALLAGTDTQYF. The CDR3 bases are TGTGCCTGGGCCTTGCTAGCGGGCACAGATACGCAGTATTTT.

The rearrangement links TRBV6-5 to TRBJ1-5; D is perhaps TRBD1 (6 bases). The germline V gene encodes CDR1 MNHEY and CDR2 SVGAGI. The CDR3 is 15 amino acids. V was trimmed by 5 bases and J by 7 bases, leaving 18 bases between them. The CDR3 region is CASSIQGWVGQPQHF. CDR3 nucleotides: TGTGCCAGCAGTATACAGGGTTGGGTTGGCCAGCCCCAGCATTTT.

The chain recombines TRBV5-6 with TRBJ2-2; possibly TRBD1 for D (6 bases). Germline V gene lookup returns CDR1 SGHDT and CDR2 YYEEEE. The CDR3 contains 18 residues. V was cut by 2 bases and J by 1 base, with 18 bases left in between. The CDR3, as DNA: TGTGCCAGCAGCTTCTCCTATCAGACAGGCAGGAACACCGGGGAGCTGTTTTTT. It yields the protein CASSFSYQTGRNTGELFF.

The genes are TRBV19 and TRBJ1-5, with TRBD1 matching over 9 bases. CDR1 and CDR2 from the germline V gene are LNHDA and SQIVND (reference sequence). This CDR3 is 19 amino acids long. The V and J ends lost 5 bases and 0 bases, in that order; junction bases with no gene match: 14. CDR3 sequence (DNA): TGTGCCAGTAGTGTCCGCCGGGACAGGGAGGGAGATAGCAATCAGCCCCAGCATTTT. The encoded protein is CASSVRRDREGDSNQPQHF.

There are a few counts of this clone. The CDR3 region has the DNA TGTGCCAGCAGCTTAGGTAAACAGCCTCGAAGGGAAAAACTGTTTTTT. Translated, it gives CASSLGKQPRREKLFF. V gene TRBV11-2 combines with J gene TRBJ1-4; D unresolved. Germline CDR1 reads SGHAT; CDR2 reads FQNNGV. This CDR3 region has 16 residues. V was cut by 1 base and J by 8 bases, with 17 bases left in between.

The rearrangement joins TRBV7-9 to TRBJ1-2; the D gene is possibly TRBD1 (6 bases). This CDR3 spans 14 amino acids. The V gene's germline CDR1 is SEHNR and CDR2 FQNEAQ (reference sequence). V lost 2 bases and J lost 8, with 15 bases in between. CDR3 protein: CASSLNAGAEGYTF. CDR3 nucleotides: TGTGCCAGCAGCTTAAATGCGGGGGCGGAGGGCTACACCTTC.